These 27 T cell receptor beta chains came from one sample sequenced in a study of blood T cell repertoires in COVID-19. Generated by immunoSEQ multiplex PCR, the TCRdb table keeps only in-frame clones and is missing some. The table has just over 300,000 clones, approximately 86% seen once. Sequencing was performed on peripheral blood. These receptors originate from a young man with active or convalescent COVID-19.

The V and J genes are TRBV7-2 and TRBJ1-2, with TRBD1 identical over 12 bases. J gave up 9 bases and V 5 bases, and 7 bases lay outside the gene matches. Germline assignment: CDR1 SGHTA and CDR2 FQGNSA. This CDR3 has 14 amino acids. CDR3 residues: CASSPGTGGRSYTF. CDR3 sequence (DNA): TGTGCCAGCAGCCCTGGGACAGGGGGCAGGAGCTACACCTTC.

This clone came up once. The same CDR3 arises from other DNA sequences in this sample as well. This chain links TRBV11-2 with TRBJ2-7, with TRBD2 as a possible D gene (5 bases). With 0 bases removed from V and 1 base from J, the gap between germline ends came to 10 bases. The germline gives CDR1 SGHAT, CDR2 FQNNGV. The length of the CDR3 is 15 residues. In DNA, the CDR3 is TGTGCCAGCAGCTTAGATTACCGGGGATCCTACGAGCAGTACTTC. Its protein is CASSLDYRGSYEQYF.

The gene calls are TRBV19 and TRBJ2-1, with D possibly TRBD1 on 7 matching bases. With 7 bases removed from V and 11 bases from J, the gap between germline ends came to 12 bases. Germline lookup yields CDR1 LNHDA and CDR2 SQIVND (reference sequence). CDR3 size: 11 residues. The chain's CDR3 is CASTPGGQQFF. The CDR3 DNA sequence: TGTGCCAGTACCCCAGGGGGGCAGCAGTTCTTC.

V is TRBV5-6 and J is TRBJ2-7; perhaps TRBD1 as D (5 bases). The V and J ends lost 6 bases and 1 base respectively, with 14 bases between them. Germline CDR1 and CDR2: SGHDT and YYEEEE. The CDR3 consists of 14 residues. The CDR3 spells CASNPGQVSYEQYF. The DNA of the CDR3 is TGTGCCAGCAACCCAGGGCAAGTTTCCTACGAGCAGTACTTC.

The chain employs TRBV7-2 and TRBJ2-2, with 7 positions matching TRBD2. Germline V CDR1 and CDR2: SGHTA, FQGNSA. Trimming removed 2 bases from V and 7 bases from J; junction bases left unmatched: 4. This CDR3 is built from 14 residues. CDR3 in amino acids: CASSLRRGNGELFF. The CDR3 coding sequence is TGTGCCAGCAGCTTAAGGCGGGGGAACGGGGAGCTGTTTTTT. The entire variable domain, with the rest obtained from reference TRBV7-2 and TRBJ2-2, is as follows: GAGVSQSPSNKVTEKGKDVELRCDPISGHTALYWYRQSLGQGLEFLIYFQGNSAPDKSGLPSDRFSAERTGGSVSTLTIQRTQQEDSAVYLCASSLRRGNGELFFGEGSRLTVL.

The V and J genes are TRBV3-1 (or the pseudogene TRBV3-2) and TRBJ2-7, with 9 bases lining up with TRBD1. Germline-derived CDR1 and CDR2 are LGHDT and YNNKEL (reference sequence). The CDR3 runs 18 residues. Trimming cost V 0 bases and J 2 bases; bases outside gene matches: 11. Here the CDR3 reads CASSQDSRGTGFPYEQYF. The CDR3 nucleotides are TGTGCCAGCAGCCAAGATTCCAGAGGGACAGGGTTTCCCTACGAGCAGTACTTC.

This chain links TRBV7-9 with TRBJ1-2; D might be TRBD1 (5 bases). The V gene lost 4 bases and the J gene lost 3 bases, with 15 bases spanning the gap. CDR3 length: 15 residues. Germline loops: CDR1 SEHNR, CDR2 FQNEAQ (reference sequence). The CDR3 sequence: CASSYTWGEDYGYTF. The CDR3 DNA reads TGTGCCAGCAGCTATACTTGGGGGGAGGACTATGGCTACACCTTC.

V gene TRBV6-6 combines with J gene TRBJ2-5, with D maybe TRBD2 (6 bases). Germline CDR1 reads MNHNY; CDR2 reads SVGAGI (reference sequence). V lost 6 bases and J 4 bases, leaving 15 bases between the germline ends. The CDR3 has 14 amino acids. Written as DNA, the CDR3 is TGTGCCAGCAGCCATACTAGCTATCGAGAGACCCAGTACTTC. Amino acids: CASSHTSYRETQYF.

This chain connects TRBV11-2 to TRBJ1-1, with D possibly being TRBD1 (5 bases). Germline lookup yields CDR1 SGHAT and CDR2 FQNNGV. CDR3 length equals 13 residues. Trimming removed 4 bases from V and 7 bases from J, with 13 bases in between. CDR3 sequence: CASSYGTGFEAFF. CDR3 coding DNA: TGTGCCAGCAGCTATGGGACTGGGTTTGAAGCTTTCTTT.

V is TRBV5-4 and J is TRBJ2-7; maybe TRBD2 (5 bases). This CDR3 comprises 14 residues. Trimming cost V 3 bases and J 6 bases, with 16 bases left between them. Looked up from germline, CDR1 is SGHNT and CDR2 is YYREEE (reference sequence). This CDR3 reads CASSSSGNAFEQYF. In nucleotides, the CDR3 is TGTGCCAGCAGCTCGTCGGGGAACGCCTTCGAGCAGTACTTC.

The rearrangement joins TRBV5-1 to TRBJ1-5; D gene uncertain. The CDR3 sequence is 18 residues long. Trimming stripped 0 bases from V and 0 bases from J, with 16 bases between. Germline V gene data show CDR1 as SGHRS and CDR2 as YFSETQ. As DNA, the CDR3 is TGCGCCAGCAGCTTGGAAATTCCGTTCCTACCTAGCAATCAGCCCCAGCATTTT. Encoded protein: CASSLEIPFLPSNQPQHF.

The chain couples TRBV20-1 to TRBJ2-1; D is perhaps TRBD1 (5 bases). CDR3 length: 14 amino acids. Trimming removed 3 bases at V and 4 bases at J, with 13 bases between. The germline V gene has CDR1 DFQATT and CDR2 SNEGSKA (reference sequence). The CDR3 loop is CSASFPGPYNEQFF. CDR3 nucleotide sequence: TGCAGTGCTAGTTTCCCAGGGCCGTACAATGAGCAGTTCTTC.

The gene calls are TRBV7-2 and TRBJ2-3; 10 bases are shared with TRBD2. This CDR3 has 16 residues. CDR1 is SGHTA, CDR2 FQGNSA, per germline. V was clipped by 2 bases and J by 1 base; unmatched bases: 3. CDR3 sequence: CASSLTGTSGTDTQYF. The CDR3 DNA sequence: TGTGCCAGCAGCTTAACCGGGACTAGCGGCACAGATACGCAGTATTTT.

The chain combines TRBV11-2 with TRBJ2-3, with a tentative D call TRBD2 (6 bases). The V end was cut by 3 bases, the J end by 3 bases, with 7 bases between. CDR3 length: 13 residues. CDR1 SGHAT and CDR2 FQNNGV come from the germline V gene. CDR3 amino acids: CASSLTRTDTQYF. For the CDR3, the DNA is TGTGCCAGCAGCTTGACTAGGACAGATACGCAGTATTTT.

The chain carries TRBV4-3 and TRBJ2-1, with 11 bases aligning to TRBD2. The germline CDR1 and CDR2 sequences are LGHNA and YSLEER. This CDR3 comprises 20 residues. V shed 0 bases and J 4 bases; nucleotides not matched to a gene: 14. As DNA, the CDR3 is TGCGCCAGCAGCCAAGATGGGGTAGCGGGGGGGTTGGCGGTGTACAATGAGCAGTTCTTC. Protein: CASSQDGVAGGLAVYNEQFF.

This clone was observed once. The chain carries TRBV6-1 and TRBJ2-1, with a tentative D call TRBD2 (5 bases). Germline CDR1 reads MNHNS; CDR2 reads SASEGT. V lost 2 bases and J lost 7, with 18 bases in between. The CDR3 has 16 residues. CDR3 in amino acids: CASSETRPPPGNEQFF. The CDR3 region has the DNA TGTGCCAGCAGTGAAACGAGACCACCACCGGGGAATGAGCAGTTCTTC.

This clone was observed a single time. The rearrangement joins TRBV7-9 to TRBJ2-5; D is ambiguous. Trimming pared 6 bases from V and 1 base from J, leaving 18 bases between. Germline CDR1 SEHNR, CDR2 FQNEAQ (reference sequence). This CDR3 is 16 amino acids long. CDR3 protein: CASSYRAERGQETQYF. For the CDR3, the DNA is TGTGCCAGCAGTTATAGAGCCGAGAGAGGCCAAGAGACCCAGTACTTC.

This clone showed up just once. The chain has TRBV29-1 and TRBJ1-2; 9 bases agree with TRBD1. Germline V gene sequence: CDR1 SQVTM, CDR2 ANQGSEA. J was trimmed by 8 bases and V by 4 bases; bases with no gene match: 14. This CDR3 spans 15 amino acids. As DNA, the CDR3 is TGCAGCGTTGGGTATCGGGATCGACAGGGGGAAGGCTACACCTTC. This encodes CSVGYRDRQGEGYTF.

This clone turned up a few times. The chain employs TRBV3-1 (or the pseudogene TRBV3-2) and TRBJ1-2; D perhaps matches TRBD1 (5 bases). Between the trimmed V and J ends, which lost 4 bases and 4 bases, there was a span of 19 bases. Germline CDR1 LGHDT, CDR2 YNNKEL (reference sequence). This CDR3 is 16 amino acids long. This CDR3 reads CASSPDVGGWGYGYTF. The CDR3 nucleotides are TGTGCCAGCAGCCCAGACGTGGGGGGATGGGGCTATGGCTACACCTTC.

The V gene is TRBV10-3, the J gene TRBJ2-7, with D perhaps TRBD1 (6 bases). This CDR3 has 13 residues. Germline-derived CDR1 and CDR2 are ENHRY and SYGVKD. The germline V and J ends were trimmed by 5 bases and 1 base, with 9 bases remaining between them. The CDR3 DNA is TGTGCCATCAGTCCCAGGGGATCCTACGAGCAGTACTTC. It is translated as CAISPRGSYEQYF.

The chain links TRBV2 to TRBJ2-1; D remains unclear. The CDR3 consists of 14 residues. The V end was cut by 10 bases, the J end by 0 bases, with 13 bases between. CDR1 is SNHLY and CDR2 is FYNNEI in the germline V gene. The chain's CDR3 is CATLSPSSYNEQFF. DNA of the CDR3: TGTGCCACTCTAAGCCCTAGCTCCTACAATGAGCAGTTCTTC. The variable domain in full, with the rest retrieved from reference TRBV2 and TRBJ2-1, is EPEVTQTPSHQVTQMGQEVILRCVPISNHLYFYWYRQILGQKVEFLVSFYNNEISEKSEIFDDQFSVERPDGSNFTLKIRSTKLEDSAMYFCATLSPSSYNEQFFGPGTRLTVL.

The CDR3 region is CASSPTGGDYEQYF. CDR3 nucleotides: TGCGCCAGCAGCCCGACAGGGGGGGACTACGAGCAGTACTTC. This chain connects TRBV5-1 to TRBJ2-7, with TRBD1 identical over 9 bases. Germline trimming cut 4 bases from V and 3 bases from J; bases unmatched to any gene: 5. In germline, CDR1 is SGHRS, CDR2 YFSETQ. The CDR3 contains 14 residues. The entire variable domain, with the rest obtained from reference TRBV5-1 and TRBJ2-7, is as follows: KAGVTQTPRYLIKTRGQQVTLSCSPISGHRSVSWYQQTPGQGLQFLFEYFSETQRNKGNFPGRFSGRQFSNSRSEMNVSTLELGDSALYLCASSPTGGDYEQYFGPGTRLTVT.

Here the CDR3 DNA reads TGTGCCAGCAGTCACGGAGGAGGGGCGACTAATGAAAAACTGTTTTTT. This translates into CASSHGGGATNEKLFF. The V and J genes are TRBV21-1 and TRBJ1-4. TRBV21-1 is tagged as a pseudogene. The CDR3 covers 16 residues.

V usage is TRBV7-8 and J usage is TRBJ2-2; D unclear. This CDR3 region has 13 residues. V was trimmed by 5 bases and J by 4 bases, leaving 8 bases between them. Germline assignment: CDR1 SGHVS and CDR2 FQNEAQ. CDR3 DNA sequence: TGTGCCAGCAGCCCAGACACCACCGGGGAGCTGTTTTTT. Protein product: CASSPDTTGELFF.

The chain combines TRBV24-1 with TRBJ2-3, with D unclear. V lost 4 bases, J lost 4 bases, and 5 bases lay in between. Germline-derived CDR1 and CDR2 are KGHDR and SFDVKD. The CDR3 runs to 12 residues. The CDR3 here is CATSEAADTQYF. The CDR3 DNA follows: TGTGCCACCAGTGAGGCGGCAGATACGCAGTATTTT.

The chain links TRBV4-1 to TRBJ1-5; TRBD1 matches 8 bases. Trimming removed 2 bases from V and 6 bases from J; junction bases left unmatched: 12. The CDR3 covers 17 residues. Germline CDR1 MGHRA, CDR2 YSYEKL. The CDR3 nucleotides read TGCGCCAGCAGCCAAAACGACAGGGGCGGAATAGGTCAGCCCCAGCATTTT. Its translation is CASSQNDRGGIGQPQHF.

This clone was recorded a few times. A junction end diverges from the germline sequence, so it may reflect a read error. The V gene is TRBV15, the J gene TRBJ1-4, with TRBD1 as a possible D gene (5 bases). Germline values: CDR1 LNHNV, CDR2 YYDKDF (reference sequence). CDR3 length: 16 amino acids. CDR3 loop: CATSRDHVRVNEKLFF. The CDR3 bases are TGTGCAACCAGCAGAGATCACGTCAGGGTAAATGAAAAACTGTTTTTT.